This TCR beta chain was profiled in a study of graft-versus-host responses after intestinal transplantation. About the research overall: Multivisceral, liver-intestinal, or isolated intestinal grafts went to recipients. Recipients across the board were started on anti-thymocyte globulin induction, then kept on tacrolimus and steroids for two to four years. Broader study findings: Early after transplant, HvG declines were associated with peak levels of circulating GvH clones. Some GvH clones were seen earlier in gut or blood, suggesting intestinal origin.

Profiling relied on immunoSEQ multiplex PCR, and the TCRdb table lists in-frame clones only, not all of them. The data show around 30,000 clones, 65% to 80% seen once. As for this clone: Its antigen remains unknown.

Researchers processed graft tissue to release intraepithelial and lamina propria lymphocytes. The CDR3 spans 14 residues. The germline V gene has CDR1 SGHNT and CDR2 YENEEA. Deletions cut 2 bases from V and 3 bases from J, with 8 bases between. The chain links TRBV11-3 to TRBJ1-5; D gene uncertain. The material was ileum tissue, obtained 98 days after intestinal transplantation. The receptor's source is a human patient who received an intestinal transplant, so some T cells may come from the graft donor. The CDR3 sequence is CASSLTQPNQPQHF. Here the CDR3 DNA reads TGTGCCAGCAGCTTAACACAGCCCAATCAGCCCCAGCATTTT. The full variable domain, rest sourced from reference TRBV11-3 and TRBJ1-5, is EAGVVQSPRYKIIEKKQPVAFWCNPISGHNTLYWYLQNLGQGPELLIRYENEEAVDDSQLPKDRFSAERLKGVDSTLKIQPAELGDSAVYLCASSLTQPNQPQHFGDGTRLSIL.